These T cell receptor beta chains were read from a single sample in a study of cytomegalovirus exposure and HLA in healthy donors. Produced via immunoSEQ multiplex PCR; TCRdb's table is partial and in-frame only. The sample consists of around 100,000 clones, 55% to 80% of them appearing once. The sequenced sample consisted of PBMCs. Receptors were obtained from a woman in her 30s in good health and CMV-seronegative. CDR3s include the opening cysteine and the closing phenylalanine or tryptophan. D genes are given only for firm matches. Some rows mark clone size as missing; the rest say once, few, many or name a class of expanded clone.

v_call,d_call,j_call,cdr3_length,clone_size,cdr3_nt,cdr3_aa
TRBV10-3,TRBD1,TRBJ2-1,13,-,TGTGCCAGCAACCGGGACAGGGACAATGAGCAGTTCTTC,CASNRDRDNEQFF
TRBV27,-,TRBJ2-7,16,once,TGTGCCAGCAGTCGCTTCGGACTCCAGAGCTCCTACGAGCAGTACTTC,CASSRFGLQSSYEQYF
TRBV6-5,-,TRBJ1-2,14,-,TGTGCCAGCAGTTACTCGAGTTCCGGGGTCGGCTACACCTTC,CASSYSSSGVGYTF
TRBV2,-,TRBJ1-1,15,-,TGTGCCAGCAGTGATTTACCGGTCGGGAACACTGAAGCTTTCTTT,CASSDLPVGNTEAFF
TRBV5-6,TRBD1,TRBJ1-6,14,-,TGTGCCAGCAGCTGGGACAGGGGAAATTCACCCCTCCACTTT,CASSWDRGNSPLHF
TRBV28,TRBD2,TRBJ2-3,14,-,TGTGCCAGCCTAGAGACTAGCGGCACAGATACGCAGTATTTT,CASLETSGTDTQYF
TRBV6-1,-,TRBJ1-1,15,once,TGTGCCAGCAGTGATCAGACAGGCATGAACACTGAAGCTTTCTTT,CASSDQTGMNTEAFF
TRBV18,-,TRBJ1-3,15,-,TGTGCCAGCTCACTTCACAGGGAATCTGGAAACACCATATATTTT,CASSLHRESGNTIYF
TRBV6-6,-,TRBJ2-3,10,-,TGTGCCGCGAGCACAGATACGCAGTATTTT,CAASTDTQYF
TRBV4-3,-,TRBJ2-2,15,-,TGCGCCAGCAGCCAAGATGAGGGGGGGTACGGGGAGCTGTTTTTT,CASSQDEGGYGELFF
TRBV4-3,TRBD1,TRBJ1-4,16,once,TGCGCCAGCAGCCGCCTTACAGGGGGAACTAATGAAAAACTGTTTTTT,CASSRLTGGTNEKLFF
TRBV7-2,-,TRBJ1-5,15,-,TGTGCCAGCAGTTCTCAGGGGATGGGTGGTCAGCCCCAGCATTTT,CASSSQGMGGQPQHF
TRBV10-2,-,TRBJ2-7,13,-,TGCGCCAGCAGTGGGCGGTTTCTCTACGAGCAGTACTTC,CASSGRFLYEQYF
TRBV19,-,TRBJ2-5,13,once,TGTGCCAGTAGTATGGACAGCGAAGAGACCCAGTACTTC,CASSMDSEETQYF
TRBV2,TRBD2,TRBJ2-5,19,-,TGTGCCAGCAGCCCGACTAGCGGGAGGGGCTTTAGGAGCCAAGAGACCCAGTACTTC,CASSPTSGRGFRSQETQYF
TRBV28,-,TRBJ1-2,14,-,TGTGCCAGCAGTTTCTTTGGAGGTAACTATGGCTACACCTTC,CASSFFGGNYGYTF
TRBV6-5,-,TRBJ2-3,14,-,TGTGCCAGCAGCGTTTTAGGGAGCCCAGATACGCAGTATTTT,CASSVLGSPDTQYF
TRBV28,TRBD1,TRBJ2-7,14,-,TGTGCCAGCAGTTTAACAGGGGAAGGCTACGAGCAGTACTTC,CASSLTGEGYEQYF
TRBV13,TRBD2,TRBJ2-3,19,-,TGTGCCAGCAGCTTAGGCCCCCAGCGGGAGGGCCAATGGGCAGATACGCAGTATTTT,CASSLGPQREGQWADTQYF
TRBV19,TRBD1,TRBJ1-2,17,-,TGTGCCAGTAGTGACCGGGACAGGGGACCTCTTAGCTATGGCTACACCTTC,CASSDRDRGPLSYGYTF
TRBV5-6,TRBD1,TRBJ2-7,13,-,TGTGCCAGCAGCCCCATGACAGGGCGGGAGCAGTACTTC,CASSPMTGREQYF
TRBV29-1,TRBD1,TRBJ2-5,13,-,TGCAGCGTTCTAGACAGGGCCCAAGAGACCCAGTACTTC,CSVLDRAQETQYF
TRBV28,TRBD2,TRBJ2-5,17,-,TGTGCCAGCAGCCGGGGACTAGCGGGAAGAGACTTTTGGGAGCAGTACTTC,CASSRGLAGRDFWEQYF
TRBV6-1,-,TRBJ1-1,15,-,TGTGCCAGCAGTGAATCATCACAGGGACGGACTGAAGCTTTCTTT,CASSESSQGRTEAFF
TRBV7-2,-,TRBJ2-7,13,once,TGTGCCAGCAGTAACAGTTACTCCTACGAGCAGTACTTC,CASSNSYSYEQYF
TRBV29-1,-,TRBJ2-3,10,-,TGCAGCGTTGGGGACTCCACTACGTATTTT,CSVGDSTTYF
TRBV5-4,TRBD1,TRBJ1-2,15,-,TGTGCCAGCAGCTCTGCAGGGGGCGTTAACTATGGCTACACCTTC,CASSSAGGVNYGYTF
TRBV27,TRBD1,TRBJ1-2,17,-,TGTGCCAGCAGTTCAACGCCGGGACAGGGCCCTTTAGCCGGCTACACCTTC,CASSSTPGQGPLAGYTF
TRBV2,TRBD2,TRBJ2-5,13,few,TGTGCCAGCAGTCGGGGGGGCCGGGAGACCCAGTACTTC,CASSRGGRETQYF
TRBV2,TRBD1,TRBJ2-5,17,-,TGTGCCAGCAGTGAAGCGGAGGGGACAGGGCCACAAGAGACCCAGTACTTC,CASSEAEGTGPQETQYF